Shown below are 20 T cell receptor beta chains from a single sample sequenced in a study of Graves' ophthalmopathy and Graves' hyperthyroidism. Amplified TCR beta CDR3 regions were obtained using RNA transcripts as template. The workflow started with a first-round RT-PCR run with HTBI primers and then moved on to a second-round multiplex PCR. TCRdb ran MiXCR on the multiplex PCR reads and lists one entry per CDR3 protein. The sample gives hundreds of thousands of distinct CDR3 sequences, approximately 21% of which show up once; 2.5% to 3.5% is in the top ten. The sample was peripheral blood. The source of these receptors is a woman aged 18-29 years with stable Graves' hyperthyroidism.

This clonotype was seen at least ten times. V gene TRBV27 combines with J gene TRBJ1-2; 8 positions match TRBD1. In germline, CDR1 is MNHEY, CDR2 SMNVEV (reference sequence). The CDR3 has 15 residues. The ends lost 5 bases at V and 2 bases at J; junction bases unmatched: 7. The CDR3 reads CASSPRDRSNYGYTF. The CDR3 region has the DNA TGTGCCAGCAGTCCACGGGACAGGTCCAACTATGGCTACACCTTC.

This clonotype occurred many times. The V gene is TRBV7-2, the J gene TRBJ1-1; a weak D match, TRBD1 (5 bases). This CDR3 spans 16 amino acids. Germline CDR1 and CDR2: SGHTA and FQGNSA. Between the trimmed V and J ends, which lost 1 base and 0 bases, there was a span of 12 bases. The chain's CDR3 is CASSLVPGLLNTEAFF. The CDR3 nucleotides read TGTGCCAGCAGCTTAGTCCCAGGGTTGTTGAACACTGAAGCTTTCTTT.

At least ten counts were recorded for this clonotype. The J gene is TRBJ1-5, the V gene TRBV28, with a weak D call TRBD1 (6 bases). V dropped 2 bases and J dropped 4 bases, with 12 bases sitting between them. This CDR3 has 15 residues. Germline V gives CDR1 MDHEN, CDR2 SYDVKM. The CDR3: CASSLGGRRNQPQHF. CDR3 DNA sequence: TGTGCCAGCAGTTTAGGGGGGCGGCGTAATCAGCCCCAGCATTTT.

This clonotype was recorded many times. The genes are TRBV20-1 and TRBJ2-5, with unresolved D. V was trimmed by 7 bases and J by 5 bases, leaving 17 bases between them. From germline, CDR1 is DFQATT and CDR2 SNEGSKA (reference sequence). This CDR3 has 13 amino acids. The CDR3 region has the DNA TGCAGTGTCCCGGGTTCCGGAGTGGAGACCCAGTACTTC. It specifies CSVPGSGVETQYF.

This clonotype was seen repeatedly, ten times or more. The V call is TRBV7-2, the J call TRBJ2-7, with 9 bases aligning to TRBD2. Germline V gene sequence: CDR1 SGHTA, CDR2 FQGNSA. Germline trimming cut 5 bases from V and 4 bases from J; bases unmatched to any gene: 12. CDR3 length: 16 residues. CDR3 region: CASSPRGVSGRYEQYF. The CDR3 DNA is TGTGCCAGCAGCCCCCGTGGGGTTAGCGGGAGATACGAGCAGTACTTC.

This rearrangement joins TRBV5-1 to TRBJ1-2, with 9 bases matching TRBD1. This CDR3 comprises 13 residues. Trimming removed 4 bases from V and 8 bases from J; junction bases left unmatched: 6. CDR1 and CDR2 from the germline V gene are SGHRS and YFSETQ. CDR3 region: CASSRGQGWGYTF. CDR3 nucleotides: TGCGCCAGCAGCCGGGGACAGGGATGGGGCTACACCTTC.

This clonotype was seen repeatedly, ten times or more. This CDR3 is CASSEYSRDAYGYTF. In nucleotides, the CDR3 is TGTGCCAGCAGTGAATATAGCCGGGACGCCTATGGCTACACCTTC. The chain is built from TRBV25-1 and TRBJ1-2, with a possible D match to TRBD1 (5 bases). Deletions cut 0 bases from V and 4 bases from J, with 12 bases between. The CDR3 has 15 residues. CDR1 and CDR2 (germline): MGHDK, SYGVNS.

A few counts support this clonotype. V gene TRBV30 combines with J gene TRBJ2-7; no reliable D call. The germline CDR1 and CDR2 sequences are GTSNPN and SVGIG (reference sequence). The V and J ends lost 6 bases and 3 bases respectively, with 9 bases between them. The CDR3 consists of 11 residues. In DNA form, the CDR3 reads TGTGCCTGTATCCAGAGCTACGAGCAGTACTTC. Amino acid sequence: CACIQSYEQYF.

This sequence joins TRBV4-2 and TRBJ1-3, with D uncertain. The germline CDR1 and CDR2 sequences are LGHNA and YNFKEQ. The CDR3 totals 13 residues. The V and J ends lost 0 bases and 10 bases respectively, with 10 bases between them. CDR3 sequence: CASSQEKGETIYF. The CDR3 DNA reads as TGTGCCAGCAGCCAAGAGAAAGGAGAAACCATATATTTT.

There are many counts of this clonotype. The V and J genes are TRBV20-1 and TRBJ2-5; TRBD2 matches 8 bases. The V gene's germline CDR1 is DFQATT and CDR2 SNEGSKA (reference sequence). Trimming took 4 bases from V and 5 from J; bases not matched to a gene: 12. CDR3 length: 15 amino acids. CDR3 sequence: CSAKMFRTSFETQYF. Written as DNA, the CDR3 is TGCAGTGCTAAAATGTTCCGGACTAGCTTTGAGACCCAGTACTTC.

Of note for this clonotype: This sequence may be a read error, since a much larger clone differs from it by one base. The chain is built from TRBV29-1 and TRBJ2-7; no definite D call. This CDR3 contains 12 residues. In germline, CDR1 is SQVTM, CDR2 ANQGSEA. The CDR3 here is CSFEPSPYEQYF. In nucleotides, the CDR3 is TGCAGCTTTGAACCCTCACCCTACGAGCAGTACTTC.

In this sample, this clonotype turned up many times. The rearrangement links TRBV12-3 or TRBV12-4 to TRBJ2-2; 8 nucleotides match TRBD2. The CDR3 runs to 17 residues. The V and J ends lost 1 base and 2 bases, in that order; junction bases with no gene match: 6. The CDR3 region is CASSLVALAGNTGELFF. The CDR3 DNA sequence: TGTGCCAGCAGTTTAGTGGCTCTAGCGGGCAACACCGGGGAGCTGTTTTTT.

V gene TRBV20-1 combines with J gene TRBJ2-1, with D possibly being TRBD2 (6 bases). CDR1 DFQATT and CDR2 SNEGSKA come from the germline V gene (reference sequence). V was pared by 1 base and J by 4 bases, with 20 bases between. This CDR3 has 17 residues. The CDR3 sequence is CSARGVGGEVGYNEQFF. The CDR3 DNA reads as TGCAGTGCTAGAGGTGTGGGGGGAGAGGTAGGATACAATGAGCAGTTCTTC.

This clonotype was found many times. The chain links TRBV20-1 to TRBJ1-6; 9 positions match TRBD1. The CDR3 is made up of 14 amino acids. The V segment lost 5 bases and the J segment 7 bases; nucleotides outside the gene matches: 6. Germline V gene lookup returns CDR1 DFQATT and CDR2 SNEGSKA (reference sequence). CDR3 region: CSAGAGTGNSPLHF. CDR3 nucleotide sequence: TGCAGTGCTGGGGCCGGGACAGGGAATTCACCCCTCCACTTT.

In this sample, this clonotype turned up many times. The chain is built from TRBV10-1 and TRBJ2-7; D is perhaps TRBD2 (6 bases). The CDR3 is 14 residues long. V was cut by 3 bases and J by 7 bases, with 16 bases left in between. CDR1 WNHNN and CDR2 SYGVQD come from the germline V gene (reference sequence). The CDR3 sequence: CASSESLEAGEQYF. The CDR3 bases are TGCGCCAGCAGTGAATCCCTAGAGGCGGGAGAGCAGTACTTC.

This clonotype was picked up many times. V is TRBV2 and J is TRBJ1-2; D call uncertain. Between the trimmed V and J ends, which lost 6 bases and 1 base, there was a span of 9 bases. Germline assignment: CDR1 SNHLY and CDR2 FYNNEI. There are 13 residues in the CDR3. CDR3 in amino acids: CASRVTRNYGYTF. DNA of the CDR3: TGTGCCAGCAGGGTGACACGTAACTATGGCTACACCTTC.

The sample holds many counts of this clonotype. The chain couples TRBV11-2 to TRBJ1-2; 9 bases are shared with TRBD1. There are 19 residues in the CDR3. Losses at the gene ends were 0 bases for V and 4 bases for J; bases not matched to a gene: 15. Germline assignment: CDR1 SGHAT and CDR2 FQNNGV. As DNA, the CDR3 is TGTGCCAGCAGCTTAGATTTTCGCCGACCGGGACAGGGACGCTATGGCTACACCTTC. Translated: CASSLDFRRPGQGRYGYTF. The full variable domain, rest sourced from reference TRBV11-2 and TRBJ1-2, is EAGVAQSPRYKIIEKRQSVAFWCNPISGHATLYWYQQILGQGPKLLIQFQNNGVVDDSQLPKDRFSAERLKGVDSTLKIQPAKLEDSAVYLCASSLDFRRPGQGRYGYTFGSGTRLTVV.

This clonotype was seen many times. V gene TRBV30 combines with J gene TRBJ1-1, with 9 bases identical to TRBD1. With 5 bases clipped from V and 4 bases from J, the junction kept 8 bases outside the gene matches. CDR3 size: 14 residues. Germline V gene data show CDR1 as GTSNPN and CDR2 as SVGIG (reference sequence). DNA for the CDR3: TGTGCCTGGGCCCGACAGGGGGTCGGCACTGAAGCTTTCTTT. Translating gives CAWARQGVGTEAFF.

This clonotype showed up many times. The CDR3 sequence is CASSQLTDWNTEAFF. In DNA, the CDR3 is TGCGCCAGCAGCCAACTGACAGATTGGAACACTGAAGCTTTCTTT. J is TRBJ1-1 and V is TRBV4-1; the D gene is possibly TRBD1 (5 bases). CDR1 and CDR2 (germline): MGHRA, YSYEKL. The CDR3 extends over 15 amino acids. Trimming cost V 2 bases and J 1 base, with 11 bases left between them.

The J gene is TRBJ2-7, the V gene TRBV3-1, with D hard to call. V was clipped by 5 bases and J by 2 bases, with 10 bases between them. The germline V gene encodes CDR1 LGHDT and CDR2 YNNKEL (reference sequence). The CDR3 totals 13 residues. The CDR3 nucleotides read TGTGCCAGCAGCGGGCGGAGCCCCTACGAGCAGTACTTC. Translated: CASSGRSPYEQYF.